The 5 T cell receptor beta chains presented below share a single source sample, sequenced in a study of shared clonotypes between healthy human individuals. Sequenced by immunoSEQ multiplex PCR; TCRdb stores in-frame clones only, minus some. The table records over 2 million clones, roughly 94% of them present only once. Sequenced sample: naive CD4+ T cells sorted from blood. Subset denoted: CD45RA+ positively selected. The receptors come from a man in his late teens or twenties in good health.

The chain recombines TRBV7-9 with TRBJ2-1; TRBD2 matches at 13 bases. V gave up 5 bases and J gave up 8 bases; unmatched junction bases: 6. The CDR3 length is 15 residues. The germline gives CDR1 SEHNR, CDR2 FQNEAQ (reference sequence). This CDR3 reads CASSATSGRVDEQFF. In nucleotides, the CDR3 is TGTGCCAGCAGCGCTACTAGCGGGAGGGTCGATGAGCAGTTCTTC.

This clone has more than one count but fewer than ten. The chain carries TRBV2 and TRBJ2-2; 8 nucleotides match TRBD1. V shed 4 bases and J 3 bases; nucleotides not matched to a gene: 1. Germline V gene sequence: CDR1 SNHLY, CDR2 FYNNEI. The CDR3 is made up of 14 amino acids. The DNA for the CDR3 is TGTGCCAGCAGTGCACAGGGGGACACCGGGGAGCTGTTTTTT. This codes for CASSAQGDTGELFF.

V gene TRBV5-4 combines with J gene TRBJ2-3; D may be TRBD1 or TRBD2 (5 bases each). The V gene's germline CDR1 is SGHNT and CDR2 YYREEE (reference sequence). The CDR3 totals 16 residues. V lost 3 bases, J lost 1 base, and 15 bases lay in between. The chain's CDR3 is CASSSPLGRGTDTQYF. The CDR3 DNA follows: TGTGCCAGCAGCTCTCCTTTGGGGCGGGGCACAGATACGCAGTATTTT.

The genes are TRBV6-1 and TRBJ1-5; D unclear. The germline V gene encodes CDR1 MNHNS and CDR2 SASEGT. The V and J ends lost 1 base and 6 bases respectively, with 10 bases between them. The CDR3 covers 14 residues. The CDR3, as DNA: TGTGCCAGCAGTGAAGTGGATTTTGGTCAGCCCCAGCATTTT. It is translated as CASSEVDFGQPQHF.

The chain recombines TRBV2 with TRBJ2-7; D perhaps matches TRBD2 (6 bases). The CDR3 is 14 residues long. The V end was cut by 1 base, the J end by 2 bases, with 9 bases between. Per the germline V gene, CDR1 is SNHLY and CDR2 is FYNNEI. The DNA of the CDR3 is TGTGCCAGCAGTGAAGATTGGGGGGCCTACGAGCAGTACTTC. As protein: CASSEDWGAYEQYF.